These T cell receptor beta chains were read from a single sample in a study of cytomegalovirus exposure and HLA in healthy donors. Libraries were prepared by immunoSEQ multiplex PCR; TCRdb keeps only in-frame clonotypes and omits some of them. The sample gives 150,000 to 200,000 clones, roughly four fifths of which show up once; 0.5% is in the top ten. Source material: PBMCs. The receptors come from a woman aged 50 to 65 in good health and CMV-seronegative. Both conserved end residues are part of each CDR3. Each record gives: D gene, J gene, V gene, clone size, CDR3 protein, CDR3 DNA. The D gene is left open where the match is weak. A row's size may be missing; if present it is once, few, many or a size class.

D: -; J: TRBJ2-1; V: TRBV14; size: -; CDR3: CASSPNRYNEQFF; DNA: TGTGCCAGCAGCCCCAATAGATACAATGAGCAGTTCTTC
D: TRBD2; J: TRBJ2-1; V: TRBV10-2; size: -; CDR3: CASATGTRRNEQFF; DNA: TGCGCCAGCGCGACCGGGACTAGACGTAATGAGCAGTTCTTC
D: -; J: TRBJ2-7; V: TRBV19; size: few; CDR3: CASSTLAGYEQYF; DNA: TGTGCCAGTAGTACTCTTGCCGGGTACGAGCAGTACTTC
D: -; J: TRBJ1-5; V: TRBV6-5; size: -; CDR3: CASRLSGNQPQHF; DNA: TGTGCCAGCCGTCTGAGTGGCAATCAGCCCCAGCATTTT
D: -; J: TRBJ1-1; V: TRBV5-1; size: -; CDR3: CASSQTVWVAGKHTEAFF; DNA: TGCGCCAGCAGTCAAACTGTATGGGTGGCAGGGAAACACACTGAAGCTTTCTTT
D: TRBD2; J: TRBJ2-1; V: TRBV7-3; size: -; CDR3: CASSLLAGTYNEQFF; DNA: TGTGCCAGCAGCTTACTAGCGGGGACTTACAATGAGCAGTTCTTC
D: -; J: TRBJ2-1; V: TRBV7-3; size: once; CDR3: CASSSMPTRSYNEQFF; DNA: TGTGCCAGCAGCTCAATGCCGACTCGCTCCTACAATGAGCAGTTCTTC
D: TRBD1; J: TRBJ2-7; V: TRBV5-1; size: few; CDR3: CASSLEGQGLYEQYF; DNA: TGCGCCAGCAGCTTGGAAGGACAGGGGTTGTACGAGCAGTACTTC
D: -; J: TRBJ2-1; V: TRBV5-6; size: few; CDR3: CASREGTANEQFF; DNA: TGTGCCAGCAGGGAGGGGACAGCCAATGAGCAGTTCTTC
D: -; J: TRBJ1-1; V: TRBV10-3; size: -; CDR3: CAIRGALNTEAFF; DNA: TGTGCCATCAGGGGGGCCTTGAACACTGAAGCTTTCTTT
D: TRBD2; J: TRBJ2-1; V: TRBV4-2; size: -; CDR3: CASSQQREDNEQFF; DNA: TGTGCCAGCAGCCAACAGCGGGAGGACAATGAGCAGTTCTTC
D: TRBD1; J: TRBJ1-6; V: TRBV7-3; size: -; CDR3: CASSTSGGGSPLHF; DNA: TGTGCCAGCAGTACTTCAGGGGGTGGTTCACCCCTCCACTTT
D: -; J: TRBJ1-1; V: TRBV30; size: -; CDR3: CAWSRRRSGAEAFF; DNA: TGTGCCTGGAGTCGAAGGAGGTCGGGGGCTGAAGCTTTCTTT
D: -; J: TRBJ1-5; V: TRBV28; size: -; CDR3: CASVRQDQPQHF; DNA: TGTGCCAGCGTTCGACAGGATCAGCCCCAGCATTTT
D: -; J: TRBJ2-5; V: TRBV15; size: -; CDR3: CATSRENREGVGETQYF; DNA: TGTGCCACCAGCAGAGAAAACAGGGAGGGGGTCGGGGAGACCCAGTACTTC
D: TRBD2; J: TRBJ2-3; V: TRBV7-9; size: -; CDR3: CASSLASGRATDTQYF; DNA: TGTGCCAGCAGCTTAGCTAGCGGGAGAGCCACAGATACGCAGTATTTT
D: -; J: TRBJ1-2; V: TRBV5-4; size: -; CDR3: CASSSARGRGYGYTF; DNA: TGTGCCAGCAGCTCAGCCAGGGGCAGGGGATATGGCTACACCTTC
D: TRBD2; J: TRBJ2-3; V: TRBV2; size: -; CDR3: CASAWRGDTDTQYF; DNA: TGTGCCAGCGCGTGGCGGGGGGACACAGATACGCAGTATTTT
D: TRBD2; J: TRBJ2-3; V: TRBV11-2; size: -; CDR3: CASSPPGLAGGDTQYF; DNA: TGTGCCAGCAGCCCACCGGGGCTAGCGGGGGGAGATACGCAGTATTTT
D: TRBD1; J: TRBJ1-1; V: TRBV14; size: -; CDR3: CASSQNRGYRAFF; DNA: TGTGCCAGCAGCCAGAACAGGGGATACAGAGCTTTCTTT
D: -; J: TRBJ1-4; V: TRBV18; size: -; CDR3: CASSPYAPQGATNEKLFF; DNA: TGTGCCAGCTCACCGTACGCCCCACAGGGTGCAACTAATGAAAAACTGTTTTTT
D: TRBD2; J: TRBJ2-5; V: TRBV30; size: -; CDR3: CAWSGAGGVETQYF; DNA: TGTGCCTGGAGTGGAGCGGGAGGTGTGGAGACCCAGTACTTC
D: -; J: TRBJ2-7; V: TRBV19; size: -; CDR3: CASNPPGRYEQYF; DNA: TGTGCCAGTAACCCGCCAGGCCGATACGAGCAGTACTTC
D: -; J: TRBJ2-3; V: TRBV9; size: -; CDR3: CASSVTPQGTDTQYF; DNA: TGTGCCAGCAGCGTAACCCCCCAGGGCACAGATACGCAGTATTTT